This TCR beta chain was captured in a study of long-term antiretroviral therapy in people with HIV. The study's findings and limits: Patients on ART gained diversity, which nonetheless stayed below transplant donor controls.

This clone was seen a few times. Its antigen remains unidentified. Sequencing relied on immunoSEQ assay v3.0, run at survey level. Sequencing used immunoSEQ multiplex PCR; TCRdb keeps in-frame clones, though not all of them. The sample gives roughly 31,000 clones, 80% to 90% of which show up once; less than 8.5% is in the top ten. This CDR3 is 17 amino acids long. Sequences were derived from unsorted PBMCs, sampled roughly 5 years before starting antiretroviral therapy. This chain uses TRBV21-1 with TRBJ1-6; the table's TRBD1 call for D was not verified on the DNA. TRBV21-1 is shown as a pseudogene. The TCR sequence derives from a man aged 50 to 60 with HIV. The CDR3 bases are TGTGCCAGCCGAGAAATAACCAGGACAGCCACTAATTCACCCCTCCACTTT. Protein product: CASREITRTATNSPLHF.